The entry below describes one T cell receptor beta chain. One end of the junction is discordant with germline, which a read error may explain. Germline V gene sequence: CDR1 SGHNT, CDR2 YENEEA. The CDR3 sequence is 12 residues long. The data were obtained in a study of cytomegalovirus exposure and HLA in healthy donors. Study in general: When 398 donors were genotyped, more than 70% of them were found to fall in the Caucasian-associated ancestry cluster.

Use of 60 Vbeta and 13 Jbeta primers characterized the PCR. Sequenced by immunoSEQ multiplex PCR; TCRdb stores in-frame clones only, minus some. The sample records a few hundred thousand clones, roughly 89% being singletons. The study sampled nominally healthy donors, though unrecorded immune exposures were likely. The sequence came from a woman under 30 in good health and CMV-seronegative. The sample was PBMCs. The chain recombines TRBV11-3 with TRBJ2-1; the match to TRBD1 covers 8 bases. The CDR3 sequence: CASSTQDRELIF. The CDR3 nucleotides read TGTGCCAGCAGCACCCAGGACAGGGAGTTGATCTTC. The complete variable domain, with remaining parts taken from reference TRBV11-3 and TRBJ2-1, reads EAGVVQSPRYKIIEKKQPVAFWCNPISGHNTLYWYLQNLGQGPELLIRYENEEAVDDSQLPKDRFSAERLKGVDSTLKIQPAELGDSAVYLCASSTQDRELIFGPGTRLTVL.